The clone carrying this T cell receptor (beta chain) has more than one count but fewer than ten. Its antigen is currently unknown. Using its own MiXCR run on the 5' RACE reads, TCRdb lists one record per CDR3 protein. The sample consists of 120,000 to 150,000 distinct CDR3 sequences, 15% to 20% of them appearing once. The data were taken from a study of T-cell memory formation after mild COVID-19. General study findings and limits: Balance between CD4 and CD8 was seen in clones contracting day 15 to 85, and a CD4+ lean was seen in later expanders. CD4+ contracting clones lay mainly in CM and EM, CD8+ ones in EMRA. Some responding clones appeared in pre-infection memory, suggesting cross-reactive memory joined. Confirmation of SARS-CoV-2 specificity was lacking for second-wave clones peaking day 37.

This clonotype was obtained from an adult woman who had mild COVID-19 (a few samples of this study predate the infection). Cell type and time point are not known. The sample taken for sequencing was PBMCs or a T cell subset sorted from them (not recorded which).

The chain's CDR3 is CSASGTGLYEQYF. The CDR3, as DNA: TGCAGCGCATCAGGGACAGGTCTCTACGAGCAGTACTTC. The chain has TRBV29-1 and TRBJ2-7; 8 positions agree with TRBD1. Germline CDR1 and CDR2: SQVTM and ANQGSEA. This CDR3 spans 13 amino acids. V dropped 7 bases and J dropped 3; count of bases not matched to a gene: 8.